This TCR beta chain comes out of a study of T cell responses to AZD1222 COVID-19 vaccine. Study as a whole: Second-dose intervals of approximately 4 or approximately 12 weeks were pooled. Study-level findings and limits: The study sampled repertoires only after the peak T cell response.

Germline values: CDR1 SGHRS, CDR2 YFSETQ. V was trimmed by 4 bases and J by 2 bases, leaving 3 bases between them. There are 11 residues in the CDR3. TCRdb's table, derived via immunoSEQ multiplex PCR, lists solely in-frame clones and lacks some. Here the sample spans 130,000 or so clones, roughly 84% being singletons. As concerns this clone: As yet, its antigen is unknown.

This chain links TRBV5-1 with TRBJ1-2; D not resolved. This material consisted of peripheral blood, taken on day 0 of AZD1222 vaccination. The origin of this receptor is an adult in good health. DNA for the CDR3: TGCGCCAGCAGCGGAAACTATGGCTACACCTTC. Its protein is CASSGNYGYTF.